This T cell receptor (beta chain) comes out of a study of shared clonotypes between healthy human individuals. Study as a whole: There were three CD4 naive, three CD4 memory, two CD8 naive and one CD8 memory plates per donor.

This table comes from immunoSEQ multiplex PCR, and its TCRdb copy is limited to in-frame clones, with some not included. The sample contains under 1,100,000 clones, about 75% of which appear only once. The sample was memory CD4+ T cells sorted from blood. The subset denotes: CD45RA-negative fraction. This sequence originates from a man between 18 and 29 years old in good health.

The CDR3 DNA is TGTGCCAGCTCGAGGCTTCGTCGGGAAGGCTACACCTTC. Translating gives CASSRLRREGYTF. The chain employs TRBV28 and TRBJ1-2; D is uncertain. This CDR3 has 13 residues. The germline V gene encodes CDR1 MDHEN and CDR2 SYDVKM. Deletions cut 8 bases from V and 8 bases from J, with 18 bases between.